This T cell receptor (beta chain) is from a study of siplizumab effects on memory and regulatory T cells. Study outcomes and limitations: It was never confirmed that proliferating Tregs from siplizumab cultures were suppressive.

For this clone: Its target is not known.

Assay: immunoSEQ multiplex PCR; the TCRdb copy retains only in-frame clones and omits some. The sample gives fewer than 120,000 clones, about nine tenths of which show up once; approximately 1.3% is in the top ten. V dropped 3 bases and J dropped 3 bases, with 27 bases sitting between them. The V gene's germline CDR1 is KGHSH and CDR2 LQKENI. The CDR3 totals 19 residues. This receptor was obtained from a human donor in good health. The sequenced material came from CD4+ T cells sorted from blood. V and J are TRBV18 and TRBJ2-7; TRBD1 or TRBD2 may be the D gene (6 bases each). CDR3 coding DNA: TGTGCCAGCTCACCGTCCTCTCTGACCTGGGGGGCAGGCGACTACGAGCAGTACTTC. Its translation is CASSPSSLTWGAGDYEQYF.